This T cell receptor (beta chain) was identified during a study of CD8+ T cells in alopecia areata. Extraction and reverse transcription of RNA yielded cDNA as the sequencing template. Assay: immunoSEQ multiplex PCR; the TCRdb copy retains only in-frame clones and omits some. This sample has about 69,000 clones, with approximately 60% found just once. The CDR3 runs to 13 residues. The V segment lost 7 bases and the J segment 4 bases; nucleotides outside the gene matches: 9. Germline loops: CDR1 SQVTM, CDR2 ANQGSEA. In its sample, this clone was seen a few times. This TCR derives from a human donor with alopecia areata. The sample in question was CD8+ T cells sorted from blood, obtained at week 0. The chain employs TRBV29-1 and TRBJ1-1; 7 bases agree with TRBD1. CDR3 sequence: CSAHRGEGTEAFF. CDR3 in DNA: TGCAGCGCCCACAGGGGTGAGGGCACTGAAGCTTTCTTT.